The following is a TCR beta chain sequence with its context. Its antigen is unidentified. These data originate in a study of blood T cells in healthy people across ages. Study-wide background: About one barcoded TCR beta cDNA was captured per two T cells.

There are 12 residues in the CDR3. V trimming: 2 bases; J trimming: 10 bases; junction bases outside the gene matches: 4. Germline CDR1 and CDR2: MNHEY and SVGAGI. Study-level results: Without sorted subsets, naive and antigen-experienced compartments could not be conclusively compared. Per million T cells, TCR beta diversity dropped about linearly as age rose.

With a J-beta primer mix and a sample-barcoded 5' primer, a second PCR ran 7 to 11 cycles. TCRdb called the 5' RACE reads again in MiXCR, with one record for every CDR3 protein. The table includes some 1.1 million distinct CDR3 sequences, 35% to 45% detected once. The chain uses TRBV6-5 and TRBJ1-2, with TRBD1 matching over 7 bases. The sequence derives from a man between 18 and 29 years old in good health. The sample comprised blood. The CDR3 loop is CASSYGTASYTF. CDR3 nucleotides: TGTGCCAGCAGTTACGGGACAGCTTCCTACACCTTC.